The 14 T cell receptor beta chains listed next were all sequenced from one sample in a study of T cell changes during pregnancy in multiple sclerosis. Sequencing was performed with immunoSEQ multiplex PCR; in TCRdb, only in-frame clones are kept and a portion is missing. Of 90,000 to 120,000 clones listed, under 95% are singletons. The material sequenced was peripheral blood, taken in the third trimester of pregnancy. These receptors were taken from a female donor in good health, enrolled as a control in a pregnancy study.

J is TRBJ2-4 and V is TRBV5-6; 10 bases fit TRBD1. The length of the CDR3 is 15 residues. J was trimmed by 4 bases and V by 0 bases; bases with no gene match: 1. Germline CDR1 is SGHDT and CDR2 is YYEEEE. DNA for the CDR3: TGTGCCAGCAGCTTGGGACAGGGGGCGAAAAACATTCAGTACTTC. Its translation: CASSLGQGAKNIQYF.

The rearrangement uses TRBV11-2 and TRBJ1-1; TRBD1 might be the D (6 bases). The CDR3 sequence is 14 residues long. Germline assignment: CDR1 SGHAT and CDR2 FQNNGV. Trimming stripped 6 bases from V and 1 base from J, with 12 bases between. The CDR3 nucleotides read TGTGCCAGCAGGAACAGGGCACCGAACACTGAAGCTTTCTTT. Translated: CASRNRAPNTEAFF.

The CDR3 nucleotides read TGTGCCAGCAGCGTAGGGCTGGAGGGCGGCTCACCCCTCCACTTT. Its translation is CASSVGLEGGSPLHF. This chain links TRBV9 with TRBJ1-6; D ambiguous. V lost 0 bases to trimming and J lost 10 bases, with 14 bases between them. This CDR3 region has 15 residues. Germline V gene sequence: CDR1 SGDLS, CDR2 YYNGEE. Variable domain in full (rest from reference TRBV9 and TRBJ1-6): DSGVTQTPKHLITATGQRVTLRCSPRSGDLSVYWYQQSLDQGLQFLIQYYNGEERAKGNILERFSAQQFPDLHSELNLSSLELGDSALYFCASSVGLEGGSPLHFGNGTRLTVT.

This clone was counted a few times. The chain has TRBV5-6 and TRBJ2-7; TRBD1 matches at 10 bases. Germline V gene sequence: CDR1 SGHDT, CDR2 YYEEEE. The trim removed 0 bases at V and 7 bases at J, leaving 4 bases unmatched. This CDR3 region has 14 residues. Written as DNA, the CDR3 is TGTGCCAGCAGCTTGGTCGACAGGGGGCGAGAGCAGTACTTC. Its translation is CASSLVDRGREQYF. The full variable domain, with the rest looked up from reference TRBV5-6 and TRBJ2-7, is DAGVTQSPTHLIKTRGQQVTLRCSPKSGHDTVSWYQQALGQGPQFIFQYYEEEERQRGNFPDRFSGHQFPNYSSELNVNALLLGDSALYLCASSLVDRGREQYFGPGTRLTVT.

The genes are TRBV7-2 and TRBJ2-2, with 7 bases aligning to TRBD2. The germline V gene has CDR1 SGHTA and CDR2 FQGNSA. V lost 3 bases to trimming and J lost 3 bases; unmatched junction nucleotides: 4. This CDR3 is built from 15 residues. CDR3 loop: CASSLSSGDTGELFF. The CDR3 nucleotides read TGTGCCAGCAGCTTGTCCAGCGGGGACACCGGGGAGCTGTTTTTT.

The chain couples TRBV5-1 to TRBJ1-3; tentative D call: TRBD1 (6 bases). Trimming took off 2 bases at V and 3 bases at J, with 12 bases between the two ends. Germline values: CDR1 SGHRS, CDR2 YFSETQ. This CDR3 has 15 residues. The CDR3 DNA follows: TGCGCCAGCAGCTTAGAATACAGGGATGGAAACACCATATATTTT. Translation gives CASSLEYRDGNTIYF.

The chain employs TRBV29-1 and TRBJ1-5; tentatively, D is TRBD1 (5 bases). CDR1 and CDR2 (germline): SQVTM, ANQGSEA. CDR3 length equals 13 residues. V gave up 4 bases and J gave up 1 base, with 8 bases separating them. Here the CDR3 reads CSVAQGSNQPQHF. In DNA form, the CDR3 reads TGCAGCGTTGCTCAGGGAAGCAATCAGCCCCAGCATTTT.

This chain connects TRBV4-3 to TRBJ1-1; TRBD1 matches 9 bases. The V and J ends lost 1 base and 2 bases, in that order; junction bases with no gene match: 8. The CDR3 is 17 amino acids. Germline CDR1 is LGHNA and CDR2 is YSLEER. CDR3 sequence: CASSQGSGTGRNTEAFF. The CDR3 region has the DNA TGCGCCAGCAGCCAAGGTTCGGGGACAGGGAGAAACACTGAAGCTTTCTTT.

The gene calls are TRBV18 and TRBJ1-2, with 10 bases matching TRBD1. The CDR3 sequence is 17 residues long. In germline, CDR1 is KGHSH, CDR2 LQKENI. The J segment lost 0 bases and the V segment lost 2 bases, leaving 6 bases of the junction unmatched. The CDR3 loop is CASSPRDRGLSNYGYTF. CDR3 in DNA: TGTGCCAGCTCACCAAGGGACAGGGGATTGTCTAACTATGGCTACACCTTC.

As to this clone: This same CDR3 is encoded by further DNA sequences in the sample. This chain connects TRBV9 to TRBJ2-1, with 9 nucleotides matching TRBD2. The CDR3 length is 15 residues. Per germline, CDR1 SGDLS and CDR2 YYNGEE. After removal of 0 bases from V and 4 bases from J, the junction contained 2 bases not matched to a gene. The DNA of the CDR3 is TGTGCCAGCAGCGTAGGACTAGCGGAGTACAATGAGCAGTTCTTC. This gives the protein CASSVGLAEYNEQFF.

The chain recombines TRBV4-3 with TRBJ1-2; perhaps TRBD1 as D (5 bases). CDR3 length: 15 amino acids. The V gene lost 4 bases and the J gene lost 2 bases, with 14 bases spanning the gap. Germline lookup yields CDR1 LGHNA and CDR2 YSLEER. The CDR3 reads CASSPHRFSNYGYTF. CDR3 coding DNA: TGCGCCAGCAGCCCTCACAGGTTCTCCAACTATGGCTACACCTTC.

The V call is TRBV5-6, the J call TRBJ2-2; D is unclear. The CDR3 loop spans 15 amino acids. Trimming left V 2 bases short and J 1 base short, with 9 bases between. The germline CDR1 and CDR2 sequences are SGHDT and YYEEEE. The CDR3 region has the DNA TGTGCCAGCAGCTTCCGGGTCAGGAACACCGGGGAGCTGTTTTTT. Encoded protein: CASSFRVRNTGELFF.

The CDR3 loop reads CALNLIRGPLHF. The CDR3 region has the DNA TGTGCCCTTAACTTGATTCGGGGACCCCTCCACTTT. This chain links TRBV30 with TRBJ1-6; D not certain. The V gene's germline CDR1 is GTSNPN and CDR2 SVGIG (reference sequence). The CDR3 covers 12 residues. Trimming left V 8 bases short and J 12 bases short, with 17 bases between. Full variable domain (remainder filled in from reference TRBV30 and TRBJ1-6): SQTIHQWPATLVQPVGSPLSLECTVEGTSNPNLYWYRQAAGRGLQLLFYSVGIGQISSEVPQNLSASRPQDRQFILSSKKLLLSDSGFYLCALNLIRGPLHFGNGTRLTVT.

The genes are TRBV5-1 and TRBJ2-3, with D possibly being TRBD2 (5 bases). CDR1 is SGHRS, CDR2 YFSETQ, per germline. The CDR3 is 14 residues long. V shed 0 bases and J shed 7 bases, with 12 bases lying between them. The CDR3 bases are TGCGCCAGCAGCTTGGAACTAGACTCAAATACGCAGTATTTT. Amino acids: CASSLELDSNTQYF. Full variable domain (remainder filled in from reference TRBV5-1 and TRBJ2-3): KAGVTQTPRYLIKTRGQQVTLSCSPISGHRSVSWYQQTPGQGLQFLFEYFSETQRNKGNFPGRFSGRQFSNSRSEMNVSTLELGDSALYLCASSLELDSNTQYFGPGTRLTVL.